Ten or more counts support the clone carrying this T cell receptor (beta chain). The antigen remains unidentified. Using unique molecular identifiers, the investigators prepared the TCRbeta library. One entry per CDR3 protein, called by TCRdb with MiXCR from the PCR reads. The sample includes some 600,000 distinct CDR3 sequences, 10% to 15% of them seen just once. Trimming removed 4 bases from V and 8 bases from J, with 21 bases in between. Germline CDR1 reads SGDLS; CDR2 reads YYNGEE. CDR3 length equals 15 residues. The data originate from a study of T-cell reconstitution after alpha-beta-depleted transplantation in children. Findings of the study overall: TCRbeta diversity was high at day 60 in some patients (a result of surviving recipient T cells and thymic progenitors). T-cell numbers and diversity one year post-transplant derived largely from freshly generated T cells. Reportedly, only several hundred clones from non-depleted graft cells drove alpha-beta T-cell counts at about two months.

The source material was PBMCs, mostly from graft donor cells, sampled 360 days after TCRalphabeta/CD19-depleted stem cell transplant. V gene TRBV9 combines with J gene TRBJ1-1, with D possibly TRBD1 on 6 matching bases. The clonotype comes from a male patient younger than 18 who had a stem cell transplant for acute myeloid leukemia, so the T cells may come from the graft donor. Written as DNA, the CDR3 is TGTGCCAGCAGCCGCAATTCGAGAGGGGGGGAAGAAGCTTTCTTT. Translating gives CASSRNSRGGEEAFF.